This T cell receptor beta chain was identified in a study of T cells in Graves' hyperthyroidism and ophthalmopathy. The V and J ends lost 10 bases and 4 bases, in that order; junction bases with no gene match: 5. The CDR3 runs to 13 residues. Germline-derived CDR1 and CDR2 are ENHRY and SYGVKD. RNA transcripts were the template for amplifying TCR beta CDR3 regions. The primer set for the first-round RT-PCR of the TCR CDR3 was HTBI. From the multiplex PCR reads, TCRdb called clonotypes with MiXCR, one entry per CDR3 protein. The table lists about 700,000 distinct CDR3 sequences, less than 15% of them singletons.

V gene TRBV10-3 combines with J gene TRBJ2-3; 10 bases agree with TRBD2. Sample: blood. This clonotype originated in a woman younger than 30 with Graves' hyperthyroidism. The CDR3 DNA reads as TGTGCCACCGCGGGGACTAGCGCAGATACGCAGTATTTT. This codes for CATAGTSADTQYF.